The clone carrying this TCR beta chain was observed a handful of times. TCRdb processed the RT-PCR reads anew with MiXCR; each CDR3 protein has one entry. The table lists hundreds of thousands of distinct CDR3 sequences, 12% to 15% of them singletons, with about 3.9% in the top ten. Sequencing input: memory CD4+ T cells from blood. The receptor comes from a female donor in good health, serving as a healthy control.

CDR3 in DNA: TGTGCCATCAGCCCATCATACGGGACAGGGGACAATCAGCCCCAGCATTTT. Amino acids: CAISPSYGTGDNQPQHF. The V and J genes are TRBV10-3 and TRBJ1-5; 10 bases map to TRBD1. Germline CDR1 is ENHRY and CDR2 is SYGVKD. Trimming removed 6 bases from V and 3 bases from J; junction bases left unmatched: 11. The CDR3 runs to 17 residues.